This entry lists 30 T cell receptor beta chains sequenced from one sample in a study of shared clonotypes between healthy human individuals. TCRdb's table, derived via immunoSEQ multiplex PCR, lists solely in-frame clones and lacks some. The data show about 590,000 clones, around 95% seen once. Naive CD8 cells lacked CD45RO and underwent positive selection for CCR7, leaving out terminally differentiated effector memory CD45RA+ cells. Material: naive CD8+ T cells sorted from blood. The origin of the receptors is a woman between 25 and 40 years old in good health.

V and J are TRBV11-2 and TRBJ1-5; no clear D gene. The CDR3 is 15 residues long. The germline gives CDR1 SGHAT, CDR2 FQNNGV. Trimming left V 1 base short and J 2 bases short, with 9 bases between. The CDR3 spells CASSLAGGGNQPQHF. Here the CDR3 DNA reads TGTGCCAGCAGCTTAGCGGGTGGTGGCAATCAGCCCCAGCATTTT.

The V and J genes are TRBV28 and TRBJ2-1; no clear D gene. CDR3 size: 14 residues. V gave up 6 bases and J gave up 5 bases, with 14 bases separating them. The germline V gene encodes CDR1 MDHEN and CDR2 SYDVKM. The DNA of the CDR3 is TGTGCCAGCAGCCTGTATTCTTCCGACAATGAGCAGTTCTTC. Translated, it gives CASSLYSSDNEQFF.

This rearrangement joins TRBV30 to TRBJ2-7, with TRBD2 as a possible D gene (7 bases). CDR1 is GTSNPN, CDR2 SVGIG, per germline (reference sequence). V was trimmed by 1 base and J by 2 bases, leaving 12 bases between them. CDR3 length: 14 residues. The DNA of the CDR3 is TGTGCCTGGAGTGACCTAGGGGGGGCCTACGAGCAGTACTTC. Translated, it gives CAWSDLGGAYEQYF.

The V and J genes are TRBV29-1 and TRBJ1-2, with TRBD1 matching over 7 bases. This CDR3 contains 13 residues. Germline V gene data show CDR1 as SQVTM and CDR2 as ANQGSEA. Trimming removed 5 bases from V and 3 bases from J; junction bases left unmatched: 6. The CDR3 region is CSVKTGADYGYTF. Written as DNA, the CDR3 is TGCAGCGTTAAAACAGGGGCGGACTATGGCTACACCTTC.

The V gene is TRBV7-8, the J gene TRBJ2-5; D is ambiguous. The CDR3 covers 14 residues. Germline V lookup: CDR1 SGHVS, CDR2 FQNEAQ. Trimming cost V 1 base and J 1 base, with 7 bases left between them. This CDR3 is CASSLETFQETQYF. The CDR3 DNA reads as TGTGCCAGCAGCTTAGAGACTTTCCAAGAGACCCAGTACTTC.

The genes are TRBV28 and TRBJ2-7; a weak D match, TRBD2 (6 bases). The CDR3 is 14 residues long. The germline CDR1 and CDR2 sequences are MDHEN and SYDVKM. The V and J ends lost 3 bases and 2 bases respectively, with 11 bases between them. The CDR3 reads CASSFYGSPYEQYF. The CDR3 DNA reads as TGTGCCAGCAGTTTCTACGGGAGTCCCTACGAGCAGTACTTC.

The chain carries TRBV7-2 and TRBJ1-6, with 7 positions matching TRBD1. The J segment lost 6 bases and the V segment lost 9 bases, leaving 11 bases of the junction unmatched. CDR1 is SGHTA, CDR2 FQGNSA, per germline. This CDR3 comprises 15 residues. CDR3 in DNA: TGTGCCAGGGGGGCAGGGGGAGTAAGTAATTCACCCCTCCACTTT. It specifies CARGAGGVSNSPLHF.

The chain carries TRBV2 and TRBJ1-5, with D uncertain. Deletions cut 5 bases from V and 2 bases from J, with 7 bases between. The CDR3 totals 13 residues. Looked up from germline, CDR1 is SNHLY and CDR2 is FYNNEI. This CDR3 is CASSYSGNQPQHF. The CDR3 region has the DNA TGTGCCAGCAGTTATAGTGGCAATCAGCCCCAGCATTTT. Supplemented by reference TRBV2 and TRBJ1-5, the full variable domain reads EPEVTQTPSHQVTQMGQEVILRCVPISNHLYFYWYRQILGQKVEFLVSFYNNEISEKSEIFDDQFSVERPDGSNFTLKIRSTKLEDSAMYFCASSYSGNQPQHFGDGTRLSIL.

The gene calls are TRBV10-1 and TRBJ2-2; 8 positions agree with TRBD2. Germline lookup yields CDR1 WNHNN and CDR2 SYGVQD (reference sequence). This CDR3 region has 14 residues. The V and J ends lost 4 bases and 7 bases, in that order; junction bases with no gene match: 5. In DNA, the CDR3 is TGCGCCAGCAGTGCCGGGACTAGGCACGGGGAGCTGTTTTTT. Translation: CASSAGTRHGELFF.

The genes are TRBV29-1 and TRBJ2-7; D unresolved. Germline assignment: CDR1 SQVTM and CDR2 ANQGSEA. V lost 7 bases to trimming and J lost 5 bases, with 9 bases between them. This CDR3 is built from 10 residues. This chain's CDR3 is CSAVVDEQYF. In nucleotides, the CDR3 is TGCAGCGCTGTAGTCGACGAGCAGTACTTC.

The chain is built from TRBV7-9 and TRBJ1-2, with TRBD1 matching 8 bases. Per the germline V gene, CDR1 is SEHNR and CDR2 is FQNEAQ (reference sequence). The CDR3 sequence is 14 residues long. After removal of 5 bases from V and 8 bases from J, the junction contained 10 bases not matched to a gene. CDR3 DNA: TGTGCCAGCAGCCAGGGTACAGGGGGTGACGGCTACACCTTC. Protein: CASSQGTGGDGYTF.

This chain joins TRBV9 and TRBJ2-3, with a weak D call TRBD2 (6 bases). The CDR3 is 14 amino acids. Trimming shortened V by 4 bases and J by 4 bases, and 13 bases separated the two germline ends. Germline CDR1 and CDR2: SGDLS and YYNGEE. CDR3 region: CASSPRLDPDTQYF. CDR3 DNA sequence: TGTGCCAGCAGCCCCCGACTAGATCCAGATACGCAGTATTTT. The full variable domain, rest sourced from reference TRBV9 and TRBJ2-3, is DSGVTQTPKHLITATGQRVTLRCSPRSGDLSVYWYQQSLDQGLQFLIQYYNGEERAKGNILERFSAQQFPDLHSELNLSSLELGDSALYFCASSPRLDPDTQYFGPGTRLTVL.

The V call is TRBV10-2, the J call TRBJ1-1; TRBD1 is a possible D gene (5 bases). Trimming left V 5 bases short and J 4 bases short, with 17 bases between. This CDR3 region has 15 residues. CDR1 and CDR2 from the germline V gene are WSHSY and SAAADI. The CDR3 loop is CASSPRTWGSTEAFF. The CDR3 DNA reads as TGCGCCAGCAGTCCTCGGACCTGGGGGAGCACTGAAGCTTTCTTT.

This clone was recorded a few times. The CDR3 DNA follows: TGCAGCGTTGAGGATGAAGGTCCCTACGAGCAGTACTTC. It encodes CSVEDEGPYEQYF. The rearrangement joins TRBV29-1 to TRBJ2-7; D gene unclear. The V end was cut by 3 bases, the J end by 2 bases, with 11 bases between. This CDR3 is 13 amino acids long. Per the germline V gene, CDR1 is SQVTM and CDR2 is ANQGSEA.

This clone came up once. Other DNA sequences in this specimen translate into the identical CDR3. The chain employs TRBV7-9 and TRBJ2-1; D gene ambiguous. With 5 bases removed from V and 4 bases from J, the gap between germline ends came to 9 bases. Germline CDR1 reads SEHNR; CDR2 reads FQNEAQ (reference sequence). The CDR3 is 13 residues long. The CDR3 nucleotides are TGTGCCAGCAGCCTTGACGGATACAATGAGCAGTTCTTC. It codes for CASSLDGYNEQFF.

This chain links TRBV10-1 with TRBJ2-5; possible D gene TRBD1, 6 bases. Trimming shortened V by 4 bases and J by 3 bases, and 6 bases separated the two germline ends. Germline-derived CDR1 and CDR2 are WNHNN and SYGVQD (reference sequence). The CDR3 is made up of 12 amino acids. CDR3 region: CASSGTEETQYF. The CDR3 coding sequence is TGCGCCAGCAGTGGGACAGAAGAGACCCAGTACTTC.

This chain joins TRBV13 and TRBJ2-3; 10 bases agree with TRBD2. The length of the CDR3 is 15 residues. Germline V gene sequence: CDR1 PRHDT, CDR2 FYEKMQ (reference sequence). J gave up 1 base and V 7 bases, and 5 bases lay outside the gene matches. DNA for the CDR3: TGTGCCAGCATTTATGGGACTAGCGGCACAGATACGCAGTATTTT. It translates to CASIYGTSGTDTQYF.

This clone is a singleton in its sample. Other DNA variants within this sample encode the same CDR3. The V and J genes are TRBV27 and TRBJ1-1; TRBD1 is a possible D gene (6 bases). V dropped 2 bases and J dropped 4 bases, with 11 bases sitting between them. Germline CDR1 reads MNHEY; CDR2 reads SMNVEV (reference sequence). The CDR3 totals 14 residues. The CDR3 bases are TGTGCCAGCAGTTTAGTCGGGGGCGGCACTGAAGCTTTCTTT. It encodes CASSLVGGGTEAFF.

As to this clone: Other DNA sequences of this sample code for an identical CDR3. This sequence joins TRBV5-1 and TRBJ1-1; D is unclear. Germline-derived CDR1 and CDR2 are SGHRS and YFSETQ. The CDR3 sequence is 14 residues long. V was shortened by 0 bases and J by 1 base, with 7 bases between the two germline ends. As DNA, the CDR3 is TGCGCCAGCAGCTTGGCGGGAGGGAACACTGAAGCTTTCTTT. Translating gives CASSLAGGNTEAFF.

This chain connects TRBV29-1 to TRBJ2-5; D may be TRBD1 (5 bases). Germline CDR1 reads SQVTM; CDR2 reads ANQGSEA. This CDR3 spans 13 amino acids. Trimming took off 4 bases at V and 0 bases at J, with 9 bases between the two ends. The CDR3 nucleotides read TGCAGCGTTGCACAGGAGAACCAAGAGACCCAGTACTTC. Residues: CSVAQENQETQYF.

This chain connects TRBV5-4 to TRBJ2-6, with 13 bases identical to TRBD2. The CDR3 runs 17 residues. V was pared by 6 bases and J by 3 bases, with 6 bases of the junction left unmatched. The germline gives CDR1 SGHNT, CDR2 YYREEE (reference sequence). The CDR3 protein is CASTWTSGSFGANVLTF. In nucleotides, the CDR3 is TGTGCCAGCACCTGGACTAGCGGGAGCTTTGGGGCCAACGTCCTGACTTTC.

As DNA, the CDR3 is TGTGCCAGCTCTAGGGAAAGAAGGAGGACTGAAGCTTTCTTT. Protein sequence: CASSRERRRTEAFF. The chain uses TRBV18 and TRBJ1-1; D is ambiguous. Deletions cut 6 bases from V and 5 bases from J, with 16 bases between. The CDR3 has 14 amino acids. Germline V lookup: CDR1 KGHSH, CDR2 LQKENI.

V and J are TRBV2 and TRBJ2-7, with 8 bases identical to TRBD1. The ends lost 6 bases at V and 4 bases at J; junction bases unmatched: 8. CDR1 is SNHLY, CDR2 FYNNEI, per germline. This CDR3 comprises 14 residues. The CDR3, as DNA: TGTGCCAGCAGGGAGACAGGGGAGCCTTACGAGCAGTACTTC. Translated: CASRETGEPYEQYF.

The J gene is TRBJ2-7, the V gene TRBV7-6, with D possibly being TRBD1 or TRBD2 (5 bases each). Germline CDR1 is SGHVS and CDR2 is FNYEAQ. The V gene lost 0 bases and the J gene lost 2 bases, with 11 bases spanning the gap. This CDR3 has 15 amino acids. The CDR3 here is CASSLAEGHTYEQYF. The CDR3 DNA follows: TGTGCCAGCAGCTTAGCCGAGGGGCACACCTACGAGCAGTACTTC.

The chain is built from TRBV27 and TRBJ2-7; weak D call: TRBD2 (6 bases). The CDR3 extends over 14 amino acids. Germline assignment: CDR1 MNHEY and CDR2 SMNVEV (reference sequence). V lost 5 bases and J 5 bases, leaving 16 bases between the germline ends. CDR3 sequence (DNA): TGTGCCAGCAGTCTTTACGGGAGAGCGAACGAGCAGTACTTC. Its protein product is CASSLYGRANEQYF.

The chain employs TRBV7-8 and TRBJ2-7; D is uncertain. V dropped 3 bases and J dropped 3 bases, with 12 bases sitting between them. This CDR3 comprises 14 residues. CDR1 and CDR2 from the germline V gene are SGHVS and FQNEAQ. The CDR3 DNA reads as TGTGCCAGCAGCTTGGGTGATGGATACTACGAGCAGTACTTC. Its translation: CASSLGDGYYEQYF.

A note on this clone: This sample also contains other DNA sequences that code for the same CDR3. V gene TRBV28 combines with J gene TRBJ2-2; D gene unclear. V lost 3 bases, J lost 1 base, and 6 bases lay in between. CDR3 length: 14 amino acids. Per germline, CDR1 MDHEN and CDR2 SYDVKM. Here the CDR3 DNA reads TGTGCCAGCAGTTTGACTGGGAACACCGGGGAGCTGTTTTTT. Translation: CASSLTGNTGELFF.

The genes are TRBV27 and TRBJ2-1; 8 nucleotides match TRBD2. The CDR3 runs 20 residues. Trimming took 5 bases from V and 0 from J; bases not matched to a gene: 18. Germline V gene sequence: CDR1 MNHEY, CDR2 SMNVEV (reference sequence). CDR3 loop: CASSGSPSGYLPSSYNEQFF. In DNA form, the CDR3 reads TGTGCCAGCAGTGGCTCGCCTAGCGGGTATTTACCCTCCTCCTACAATGAGCAGTTCTTC.

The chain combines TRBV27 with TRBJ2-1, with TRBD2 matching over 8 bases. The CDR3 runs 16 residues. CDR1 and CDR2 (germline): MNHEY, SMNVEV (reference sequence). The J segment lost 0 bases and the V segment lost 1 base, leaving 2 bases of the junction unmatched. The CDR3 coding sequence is TGTGCCAGCAGTTTATACGGGGGGGTCTCCTACAATGAGCAGTTCTTC. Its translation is CASSLYGGVSYNEQFF.

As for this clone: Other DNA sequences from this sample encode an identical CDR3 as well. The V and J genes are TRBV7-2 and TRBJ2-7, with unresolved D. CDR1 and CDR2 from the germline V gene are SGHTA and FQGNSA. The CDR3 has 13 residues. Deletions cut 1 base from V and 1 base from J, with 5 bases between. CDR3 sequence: CASSLVSSYEQYF. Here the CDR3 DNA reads TGTGCCAGCAGCTTAGTCTCTTCCTACGAGCAGTACTTC.